This TCR beta chain was identified during a study of cytomegalovirus exposure and HLA in healthy donors. PCR employed 60 Vbeta and 13 Jbeta primers. The protocol was immunoSEQ multiplex PCR, while the TCRdb copy is restricted to in-frame clones and leaves out a portion. The sample yields approximately 100,000 clones, 79% seen once. V dropped 6 bases and J dropped 0 bases, with 6 bases sitting between them. This CDR3 is built from 12 residues. Germline values: CDR1 SNHLY, CDR2 FYNNEI. As concerns this clone: Antigen specificity is unknown. The sample carries other DNA sequences with the same CDR3.

Study results and limitations: The authors later linked a missense DCLRE1C variant to TCR beta V- and J-gene trimming.

V is TRBV2 and J is TRBJ2-7; D is unclear. This TCR was recovered from a woman aged 40 to 55 in good health and CMV-seronegative. The sequencing input was PBMCs. CDR3: CASSFSSYEQYF. The CDR3 DNA sequence: TGTGCCAGCAGCTTTAGCTCCTACGAGCAGTACTTC. Together with reference TRBV2 and TRBJ2-7, the CDR3 gives the full variable domain: EPEVTQTPSHQVTQMGQEVILRCVPISNHLYFYWYRQILGQKVEFLVSFYNNEISEKSEIFDDQFSVERPDGSNFTLKIRSTKLEDSAMYFCASSFSSYEQYFGPGTRLTVT.